This T cell receptor beta chain was observed in a study of T cell changes during pregnancy in multiple sclerosis. Germline assignment: CDR1 MNHEY and CDR2 SMNVEV (reference sequence). The ends lost 4 bases at V and 4 bases at J; junction bases unmatched: 6. The CDR3 is 15 residues long. The repertoire was sequenced with immunoSEQ multiplex PCR; TCRdb's copy has only in-frame clones and lacks some. The data hold approximately 97,000 clones, with approximately 90% observed a single time. The sequence was obtained from a female donor in good health, enrolled as a control in a pregnancy study. The chain carries TRBV27 and TRBJ2-1; 8 positions match TRBD2. The sequenced sample was peripheral blood, obtained in the second trimester of pregnancy. Here the CDR3 reads CASSSLSGGYNEQFF. In nucleotides, the CDR3 is TGTGCCAGCAGTTCTCTCAGCGGGGGATACAATGAGCAGTTCTTC.